This is a list of T cell receptor beta chains from one sample in a study of tumor and adjacent non-tumor tissue in lung cancer. MiXCR was run by TCRdb on the multiplex PCR reads, yielding one entry per CDR3 protein. The sample has roughly 220,000 distinct CDR3 sequences; approximately 74% are singletons. Sample: lung tumor tissue. All receptors derive from a man aged 60-69 years with non-small cell lung cancer. The CDR3 runs from the conserved cysteine through the conserved F or W.

v_call	j_call	cdr3_aa
TRBV4-3	TRBJ1-1	CASSQDVPCSSGTEAFF
TRBV7-8	TRBJ1-3	CASSISSGNTIYF
TRBV4-1	TRBJ2-5	CTISQGPTSQETQYF
TRBV5-8	TRBJ1-1	CASSFPPDPNTEAFF
TRBV12-3/TRBV12-4	TRBJ2-7	CTSSPGTFFYEQYF
TRBV6-5	TRBJ2-7	CASSSSVSYEQYF
TRBV20-1	TRBJ1-5	CCARATGESQPQHF
TRBV11-3	TRBJ2-7	CSSSLNQLTYEQYF
TRBV28	TRBJ2-3	CASSPPGYTQYF
TRBV20-1	TRBJ2-3	CSASYPGGLFTDTLYF
TRBV7-9	TRBJ2-2	CASSSQGETGELFF
TRBV6-5	TRBJ2-2	CASRGVTGSTVELFF
TRBV6-5	TRBJ2-5	CASSNGDRGGETQYF
TRBV4-1	TRBJ2-7	CASSQAGVRGLYEQYF
TRBV24-1	TRBJ2-1	CATSDPDREEEQFF
TRBV29-1	TRBJ1-1	CSTQEGETEAFF
TRBV20-1	TRBJ2-5	CSAIQGSETQYF
TRBV11-2	TRBJ2-7	CASSLWTGLSFEQYF
TRBV18	TRBJ2-7	CASSPPQTEQYF
TRBV4-1	TRBJ2-4	CTSSQEGLAGGRDIQYF
TRBV29-1	TRBJ1-2	CSALLTRDIVFNNYGYTF
TRBV6-6	TRBJ1-4	CPSRLQGVNEKLFF
TRBV6-5	TRBJ1-2	CASSPSPLASADNYGYTF
TRBV6-4	TRBJ2-2	CASSTSQGSNTGELFF
TRBV20-1	TRBJ1-5	CRARATTGHSNQPQHF
TRBV20-1	TRBJ2-3	CARDAAGPVDTQYF
TRBV12-3/TRBV12-4	TRBJ1-5	CASSSTGEGQPQHF
TRBV20-1	TRBJ1-5	CSARAQEDQPQHF
TRBV7-9	TRBJ2-3	CASSLGTDPYTDMQYF
TRBV6-5	TRBJ1-2	CVRSWIGGPDYGYTF
TRBV4-3	TRBJ2-1	CARSLERAQTYKEQFF
TRBV20-1	TRBJ2-7	CSARWGSYEQYF
TRBV11-2	TRBJ2-7	CASSLTWGSSYERYF
TRBV20-1	TRBJ2-5	CSARRDSQETQYF
TRBV6-1	TRBJ2-3	CASALAGGRGDTQYF
TRBV5-4	TRBJ2-6	CASSLPLASSGANVLTF
TRBV12-3/TRBV12-4	TRBJ1-2	CASTGQKGGGLHGYTF
TRBV11-3	TRBJ2-7	CASSLAGIAISYEQYF
TRBV20-1	TRBJ2-5	CSARLALTSETQNF
TRBV11-2	TRBJ2-7	CVSSLGSGGGYEQYF
TRBV28	NA	CASSPAGLSADTQHF
TRBV18	TRBJ1-5	CASSPVGQGWIRTNQPQHF
TRBV28	TRBJ1-4	CASSFSGEKLFF
TRBV5-1	TRBJ2-1	CASSWGTNNEQFF
TRBV29-1	TRBJ2-7	CSIQGVWAPELYF
TRBV6-6	TRBJ1-1	CASSYSLGRWRLNTEAFF
TRBV6-1	TRBJ1-1	CASSEGSGKGFAEAFF
TRBV11-3	TRBJ1-3	CVSSLAFAHTIYF
TRBV20-1	TRBJ1-5	CSATGQTNQPQHF